This is a list of T cell receptor beta chains from one sample in a study of blood T cell repertoires in COVID-19. TCRdb keeps only in-frame clones here, not all; method: immunoSEQ multiplex PCR. The repertoire holds over 80,000 clones, with around nine tenths as singletons. Source material: peripheral blood. The receptors here all came from a man aged 50 to 60 with acute or convalescent COVID-19. The CDR3 runs from the conserved cysteine through the conserved F or W. A D gene is named only where the DNA matches it firmly. Not all rows give a size; the values are once, few, many and, for expanded clones, a class.

clone_size	v_call	j_call	d_call	cdr3_nt	cdr3_aa
once	TRBV5-8	TRBJ2-7	TRBD1	TGTGCCAGCAGCTCGGGACAGAAGAGATCCGGCGAGCAGTACTTC	CASSSGQKRSGEQYF
NA	TRBV6-4	TRBJ1-5	TRBD1	TGTGCCAGCACATGGGACAGCTTCTGTCAGCCCCAGCATTTT	CASTWDSFCQPQHF
NA	TRBV12-3/TRBV12-4	TRBJ2-5	NA	TGTGCCAGCAGTGAGAAGGAGACCCAGTACTTC	CASSEKETQYF
once	TRBV27	TRBJ1-1	NA	TGTGCCAGCAGGCAGGGGACCGCGAACACTGAAGCTTTCTTT	CASRQGTANTEAFF
few	TRBV5-5	TRBJ1-3	NA	TGTGCCAGCAGCTTACAGACAGGCTCTGGAAACACCATATATTTT	CASSLQTGSGNTIYF
NA	TRBV6-5	TRBJ2-7	NA	TGTGCCAGCAGTTACACCAGCGAGAGCTCCTACGAGCAGTACTTC	CASSYTSESSYEQYF
once	TRBV18	TRBJ2-7	NA	TGTGCCAGCTCACGCGCCGGAGGAATTACCTACGAGCAGTACTTC	CASSRAGGITYEQYF
NA	TRBV18	TRBJ2-5	TRBD1	TGTGCCAGCTCCCTGGGACAGGGGTCGGGAGAGACCCAGTACTTC	CASSLGQGSGETQYF
once	TRBV27	TRBJ2-3	NA	TGTGCCAGCAGTTTATCTCTCCTTAGCACAGATACGCAGTATTTT	CASSLSLLSTDTQYF
NA	TRBV28	TRBJ1-2	NA	TGTGCCAGCAGAAAAGCCTCCTTGGAGGGCTACACCTTC	CASRKASLEGYTF
few	TRBV5-4	TRBJ2-7	TRBD2	TGTGCCAGCAGCTTGTCACTCATAGCGGGAGGAAAGTACGAGCAGTACTTC	CASSLSLIAGGKYEQYF
NA	TRBV6-2/TRBV6-3	TRBJ2-7	TRBD1	TGTGCCAGCAGCCAAACAGGGGCGGTCTCCTACGAGCAGTACTTC	CASSQTGAVSYEQYF
NA	TRBV11-3	TRBJ2-3	NA	TGTGCCAGCAGCTTAGTACGGAGCACAGATACGCAGTATTTT	CASSLVRSTDTQYF
once	TRBV12-3/TRBV12-4	TRBJ2-7	NA	TGTGCCAGCAGTTTTCAGGTCTACGAGCAGTACTTC	CASSFQVYEQYF
NA	TRBV3-1/TRBV3-2	TRBJ2-5	NA	TGTGCCAGCAGCCATAACTCCAAAGAGACCCAGTACTTC	CASSHNSKETQYF
NA	TRBV6-4	TRBJ1-1	NA	TGTGCCAGCAGTGAGGCCAGGAACACTGAAGCTTTCTTT	CASSEARNTEAFF
NA	TRBV19	TRBJ2-7	TRBD2	TGTGCCAGTAGTATGGTGGGACTAGTTTACGAGCAGTACTTC	CASSMVGLVYEQYF
NA	TRBV7-3	TRBJ2-2	TRBD2	TGTGCCAGCAGCCCCCGGGACGGGGGGGCGGAGCTGTTTTTT	CASSPRDGGAELFF
NA	TRBV3-1/TRBV3-2	TRBJ1-2	TRBD1	TGTGCCAGCAGCCAAGCCGGACAGGGAGGCAGCTACACCTTC	CASSQAGQGGSYTF
NA	TRBV7-2	TRBJ1-6	NA	TGTGCCAGCAGCCTTGGGGGGAGTTCACCCCTCCACTTT	CASSLGGSSPLHF
once	TRBV6-5	TRBJ1-1	TRBD1	TGTGCCAGCAGTAAATGGACAGGCGTGAACACTGAAGCTTTCTTT	CASSKWTGVNTEAFF
NA	TRBV9	TRBJ2-7	NA	TGTGCCAGCAGCGTAGGGGGGCTCACCTACGAGCAGTACTTC	CASSVGGLTYEQYF
once	TRBV7-3	TRBJ2-3	TRBD2	TGTGCCAGCAGCTTAAGTGGAGGTGGCGGGAGGGCCGGGGGAAGTACAGATACGCAGTATTTT	CASSLSGGGGRAGGSTDTQYF
NA	TRBV29-1	TRBJ1-2	NA	TGCAGCGTTGTCGGGAGCAGGGAGGACTATGGCTACACCTTC	CSVVGSREDYGYTF
NA	TRBV18	TRBJ1-5	TRBD1	TGTGCCAGCTCACTTAGATTTCTCGGGACAGGGAACGGGCAGCCCCAGCATTTT	CASSLRFLGTGNGQPQHF
NA	TRBV15	TRBJ2-1	NA	TGTGCCACCAGCAGAGTAGAAGAGCAGTTCTTC	CATSRVEEQFF
NA	TRBV11-3	TRBJ1-1	TRBD1	TGTGCCAGCAGCCGGGACAGGGGGATTGAAGCTTTCTTT	CASSRDRGIEAFF
NA	TRBV19	TRBJ1-2	NA	TGTGCCAGTACCGATCGTGGGGGGTTGTTGGATGGCTACACCTTC	CASTDRGGLLDGYTF
NA	TRBV3-1/TRBV3-2	TRBJ2-3	TRBD1	TGTGCCAGCAGCCCAGGGACAGGGGGGACAGATACGCAGTATTTT	CASSPGTGGTDTQYF
NA	TRBV4-1	TRBJ1-2	NA	TGCGCCAGCAGCCGGGAGTGGGCAGCCAGCTATGGCTACACCTTC	CASSREWAASYGYTF
NA	TRBV6-2/TRBV6-3	TRBJ1-2	TRBD1	TGTGCCAGCAGTTACCCGACAGGGGGCTATGGCTACACCTTC	CASSYPTGGYGYTF
NA	TRBV18	TRBJ2-3	TRBD1	TGTGCCAGCTCACCGGGACAGGGACGTGATACGCAGTATTTT	CASSPGQGRDTQYF
NA	TRBV7-9	TRBJ2-1	NA	TGTGCCAGCAGCCTGACCGGGAGATACAATGAGCAGTTCTTC	CASSLTGRYNEQFF
NA	TRBV11-3	TRBJ2-2	TRBD1	TGTGCCATAGGGACAGGTCACACCGGGGAGCTGTTTTTT	CAIGTGHTGELFF
NA	TRBV6-5	TRBJ1-1	NA	TGTGCCAGCAACATGAACACTGAAGCTTTCTTT	CASNMNTEAFF